One and the same sample provided the 25 T cell receptor beta chains below, sequenced in a study of blood T cell repertoires in COVID-19. The protocol was immunoSEQ multiplex PCR, while the TCRdb copy is restricted to in-frame clones and leaves out a portion. This table holds under 20,000 clones, nearly 90% found once. The sequencing sample was made of peripheral blood. Source of these receptors: a human donor in a cohort sampled during active COVID-19.

The genes are TRBV6-5 and TRBJ2-1; D unresolved. Germline V gene sequence: CDR1 MNHEY, CDR2 SVGAGI. This CDR3 has 11 residues. Trimming took 4 bases from V and 7 from J, leaving 5 bases between them. Here the CDR3 DNA reads TGTGCCAGCAGTTTTCTGAATGAGCAGTTCTTC. Translating it yields CASSFLNEQFF.

The gene calls are TRBV20-1 and TRBJ2-2; no clear D gene. The CDR3 sequence is 11 residues long. Germline V gives CDR1 DFQATT, CDR2 SNEGSKA (reference sequence). Trimming took off 5 bases at V and 5 bases at J, with 6 bases between the two ends. The CDR3 region has the DNA TGCAGTGCTTATGCGACCGGGGAGCTGTTTTTT. Translated: CSAYATGELFF.

This clone appeared a few times. The chain has TRBV11-2 and TRBJ2-3; possible D gene TRBD2, 6 bases. This CDR3 comprises 14 residues. Trimming left V 1 base short and J 7 bases short, with 12 bases between. CDR1 is SGHAT, CDR2 FQNNGV, per germline. CDR3 sequence (DNA): TGTGCCAGCAGCTTAGGGACTATTCCAAATACGCAGTATTTT. It specifies CASSLGTIPNTQYF.

V usage is TRBV5-1 and J usage is TRBJ2-6; D is perhaps TRBD1 (6 bases). Germline V gene data show CDR1 as SGHRS and CDR2 as YFSETQ. The CDR3 runs to 17 residues. Trimming left V 4 bases short and J 0 bases short, with 14 bases between. The CDR3 region is CASSPTGLNSGANVLTF. The CDR3 DNA sequence: TGCGCCAGCAGCCCGACAGGATTAAACTCTGGGGCCAACGTCCTGACTTTC.

The J gene is TRBJ1-1, the V gene TRBV5-1; the D gene is possibly TRBD1 (6 bases). CDR3 size: 14 residues. Germline V CDR1 and CDR2: SGHRS, YFSETQ. With 4 bases removed from V and 6 bases from J, the gap between germline ends came to 16 bases. CDR3 loop: CASSPSTGSAEAFF. The CDR3, as DNA: TGCGCCAGCAGCCCGTCTACAGGGTCCGCTGAAGCTTTCTTT.

This clone turned up a few times. The V and J genes are TRBV11-2 and TRBJ1-5, with 7 bases identical to TRBD1. Per the germline V gene, CDR1 is SGHAT and CDR2 is FQNNGV. The CDR3 has 13 amino acids. The V gene end was trimmed by 5 bases and the J gene end by 4 bases; junction bases not matched to a gene: 2. As DNA, the CDR3 is TGTGCCAGCAGCCTGGACAGGAATCAGCCCCAGCATTTT. Encoded protein: CASSLDRNQPQHF.

The chain joins TRBV2 to TRBJ1-1, with D tentatively TRBD1 (6 bases). V dropped 6 bases and J dropped 5 bases, with 13 bases sitting between them. Germline lookup yields CDR1 SNHLY and CDR2 FYNNEI. CDR3 length: 13 residues. The CDR3 DNA sequence: TGTGCCAGCAGCCGACAGGTGGGGACTGAAGCTTTCTTT. As protein: CASSRQVGTEAFF. Complete variable domain (other parts from reference TRBV2 and TRBJ1-1): EPEVTQTPSHQVTQMGQEVILRCVPISNHLYFYWYRQILGQKVEFLVSFYNNEISEKSEIFDDQFSVERPDGSNFTLKIRSTKLEDSAMYFCASSRQVGTEAFFGQGTRLTVV.

The CDR3 DNA reads TGCAGCGCCCGACAGGGTATCCACACTGAAGCTTTCTTT. Residues: CSARQGIHTEAFF. The rearrangement uses TRBV29-1 and TRBJ1-1, with TRBD1 matching over 7 bases. This CDR3 is 13 amino acids long. Germline trimming cut 7 bases from V and 3 bases from J; bases unmatched to any gene: 8. Germline V gene lookup returns CDR1 SQVTM and CDR2 ANQGSEA.

This sequence joins TRBV28 and TRBJ1-4, with 9 bases matching TRBD1. The CDR3 has 15 amino acids. CDR1 is MDHEN and CDR2 is SYDVKM in the germline V gene. The J segment lost 8 bases and the V segment lost 2 bases, leaving 6 bases of the junction unmatched. CDR3 in DNA: TGTGCCAGCAGTTTAGTGGGGACAGGGAGAGAAAAACTGTTTTTT. This gives the protein CASSLVGTGREKLFF.

The rearrangement uses TRBV5-4 and TRBJ1-2; 11 bases agree with TRBD1. There are 16 residues in the CDR3. J was trimmed by 4 bases and V by 4 bases; bases with no gene match: 9. From germline, CDR1 is SGHNT and CDR2 YYREEE (reference sequence). The CDR3: CASSLGTGGFSYGYTF. The CDR3 DNA follows: TGTGCCAGCAGCCTAGGGACAGGGGGTTTCAGCTATGGCTACACCTTC.

A word on this clone: The junction departs from germline at one end; a sequencing error may be responsible. This rearrangement joins TRBV28 to TRBJ2-7; D might be TRBD2 (6 bases). CDR1 MDHEN and CDR2 SYDVKM come from the germline V gene. This CDR3 is 13 amino acids long. The DNA for the CDR3 is TGTGCCAGCACCTTGGCGGGGTCCTACGGGCAGTACTTC. Translating it yields CASTLAGSYGQYF. The full variable domain, completed using reference TRBV28 and TRBJ2-7, is DVKVTQSSRYLVKRTGEKVFLECVQDMDHENMFWYRQDPGLGLRLIYFSYDVKMKEKGDIPEGYSVSREKKERFSLILESASTNQTSMYLCASTLAGSYGQYFGPGTRLTVT.

The chain combines TRBV7-9 with TRBJ2-7; TRBD1 matches at 9 bases. This CDR3 is 13 amino acids long. V gave up 5 bases and J gave up 6 bases; unmatched junction bases: 5. Looked up from germline, CDR1 is SEHNR and CDR2 is FQNEAQ (reference sequence). For the CDR3, the DNA is TGTGCCAGCAGCCCAGGGACAGGGCTCGAGCAGTACTTC. It encodes CASSPGTGLEQYF.

This chain uses TRBV4-1 with TRBJ1-4, with unresolved D. V was shortened by 3 bases and J by 15 bases, with 14 bases between the two germline ends. Germline V gene sequence: CDR1 MGHRA, CDR2 YSYEKL. The CDR3 runs to 12 residues. The CDR3 sequence: CASSHSHDTLFF. CDR3 sequence (DNA): TGCGCCAGCAGCCATTCTCACGATACTTTGTTTTTT.

The gene calls are TRBV6-6 and TRBJ2-1, with TRBD1 matching 10 bases. The CDR3 contains 16 residues. The V and J ends lost 5 bases and 4 bases, in that order; junction bases with no gene match: 8. Germline V gene lookup returns CDR1 MNHNY and CDR2 SVGAGI (reference sequence). The chain's CDR3 is CASSPPRDRGYNEQFF. CDR3 sequence (DNA): TGTGCCAGCAGTCCCCCGCGGGACAGGGGTTACAATGAGCAGTTCTTC.

The chain couples TRBV4-1 to TRBJ2-3; tentative D call: TRBD1 (6 bases). The V gene lost 0 bases and the J gene lost 4 bases, with 8 bases spanning the gap. The CDR3 length is 14 residues. The V gene's germline CDR1 is MGHRA and CDR2 YSYEKL. The CDR3, as DNA: TGCGCCAGCAGCCAAGAGTGGGGGCCAGATACGCAGTATTTT. Encoded protein: CASSQEWGPDTQYF.

The CDR3 nucleotides are TGTGCCAGCAGTTACGTCAATAATGAAAAACTGTTTTTT. It encodes CASSYVNNEKLFF. The rearrangement links TRBV6-6 to TRBJ1-4; no firm D call. The CDR3 extends over 13 amino acids. The ends were cut back, 2 bases at V and 4 bases at J, with 5 bases in the middle. Germline CDR1 reads MNHNY; CDR2 reads SVGAGI (reference sequence).

V gene TRBV10-2 combines with J gene TRBJ2-7; a possible D gene is TRBD2 (5 bases). The V gene lost 8 bases and the J gene lost 7 bases, with 15 bases spanning the gap. The CDR3 extends over 12 amino acids. CDR1 is WSHSY, CDR2 SAAADI, per germline. CDR3 sequence (DNA): TGCGCCAGCCGGGATGGGAGTTCAGAGCAGTACTTC. It is translated as CASRDGSSEQYF.

The sample holds one count of this clone. For the CDR3, the DNA is TGCGCCAGCAGCTTGCCCAACAGGGGTCTCTATGGCTACACCTTC. Protein sequence: CASSLPNRGLYGYTF. The gene calls are TRBV5-1 and TRBJ1-2; TRBD1 aligns across 7 bases. Unmatched junction bases numbered 7, after V lost 1 base and J lost 4 bases. The CDR3 sequence is 15 residues long. Germline loops: CDR1 SGHRS, CDR2 YFSETQ. The full variable domain, completed using reference TRBV5-1 and TRBJ1-2, is KAGVTQTPRYLIKTRGQQVTLSCSPISGHRSVSWYQQTPGQGLQFLFEYFSETQRNKGNFPGRFSGRQFSNSRSEMNVSTLELGDSALYLCASSLPNRGLYGYTFGSGTRLTVV.

There are a few counts of this clone. The gene calls are TRBV19 and TRBJ1-5, with TRBD1 as a possible D gene (6 bases). Germline V CDR1 and CDR2: LNHDA, SQIVND (reference sequence). Trimming cost V 7 bases and J 2 bases, with 21 bases left between them. The CDR3 is made up of 17 amino acids. The CDR3: CASTLEGGRGGNQPQHF. The CDR3 DNA reads as TGTGCCAGTACCTTGGAGGGGGGGCGAGGTGGCAATCAGCCCCAGCATTTT.

The chain combines TRBV18 with TRBJ2-1, with 15 bases that match TRBD2. The CDR3 covers 18 residues. Germline V gives CDR1 KGHSH, CDR2 LQKENI. With 0 bases clipped from V and 10 bases from J, the junction kept 10 bases outside the gene matches. The CDR3 loop is CASSPPGLAGGKLREQFF. The CDR3 DNA reads TGTGCCAGCTCACCACCGGGACTAGCGGGAGGAAAATTGCGGGAGCAGTTCTTC.

This clone has just a few counts. The rearrangement links TRBV4-1 to TRBJ1-6, with 9 bases identical to TRBD1. The CDR3 is made up of 15 amino acids. Germline CDR1 MGHRA, CDR2 YSYEKL. The J segment lost 9 bases and the V segment lost 4 bases, leaving 7 bases of the junction unmatched. In nucleotides, the CDR3 is TGCGCCAGCAGCCCCACTGGGACAGGGATTTCACCCCTCCACTTT. Protein sequence: CASSPTGTGISPLHF.

CDR3 region: CASSFTAGVSYEQYF. CDR3 sequence (DNA): TGTGCCAGCAGCTTTACAGCGGGAGTGAGCTACGAGCAGTACTTC. V is TRBV7-8 and J is TRBJ2-7, with TRBD2 matching 8 bases. The CDR3 extends over 15 amino acids. Per germline, CDR1 SGHVS and CDR2 FQNEAQ. V shed 3 bases, J shed 3 bases, and the junction held 7 bases outside the gene matches.

The chain has TRBV28 and TRBJ1-1; 8 positions agree with TRBD1. The CDR3 sequence is 13 residues long. The J segment lost 3 bases and the V segment lost 5 bases, leaving 2 bases of the junction unmatched. Germline V gene data show CDR1 as MDHEN and CDR2 as SYDVKM. The CDR3 sequence: CASSRQGYTEAFF. The CDR3 nucleotides are TGTGCCAGCAGTAGACAGGGGTACACTGAAGCTTTCTTT.

V gene TRBV5-4 combines with J gene TRBJ2-7, with 11 bases matching TRBD2. V was clipped by 4 bases and J by 2 bases; unmatched bases: 2. Germline V gene data show CDR1 as SGHNT and CDR2 as YYREEE (reference sequence). CDR3 length: 14 amino acids. As DNA, the CDR3 is TGTGCCAGCAGCCAGACTAGCGGGACCTACGAGCAGTACTTC. Protein product: CASSQTSGTYEQYF.

This chain joins TRBV6-5 and TRBJ1-5, with 9 bases fitting TRBD1. The CDR3 consists of 15 residues. V dropped 8 bases and J dropped 2; count of bases not matched to a gene: 7. Germline V lookup: CDR1 MNHEY, CDR2 SVGAGI. The CDR3 DNA reads TGTGCCAGCCGGTTACAGGGGGCGCGCAATCAGCCCCAGCATTTT. Translated: CASRLQGARNQPQHF.